This T cell receptor (beta chain) was retrieved from a study of T-cell reconstitution after alpha-beta-depleted transplantation in children. Regarding the study as a whole: Some patients' high day-60 TCRbeta diversity was attributed to recipient cells surviving conditioning. About two months after transplant, alpha-beta T cells reportedly came from several hundred expanded graft clones. T cells produced anew were the main source of T-cell counts and diversity one year after transplant.

V lost 1 base, J lost 12 bases, and 11 bases lay in between. This CDR3 has 12 amino acids. Germline V gives CDR1 LGHNA, CDR2 YNFKEQ. Unique molecular identifiers were built into the TCRbeta library. Each CDR3 protein gets one entry after TCRdb re-called the PCR reads with MiXCR. The sample contains about 900,000 distinct CDR3 sequences, roughly 29% of which appear only once. On this clonotype itself: Its antigen is unknown.

This TCR was recovered from a boy under three years old who had a stem cell transplant for SCID, so the T cells may come from the graft donor. Source: PBMCs, mostly from graft donor cells, taken 360 days after TCRalphabeta/CD19-depleted stem cell transplant. V is TRBV4-2 and J is TRBJ2-3; D not certain. CDR3 nucleotide sequence: TGTGCCAGCAGCCAAGCAGGCTTCGAACAGTATTTT. Protein: CASSQAGFEQYF.